These 31 T cell receptor beta chains originate from one sample sequenced in a study of Graves' ophthalmopathy and Graves' hyperthyroidism. As the template, RNA transcripts were used to amplify TCR beta CDR3 regions. Amplification began with first-round RT-PCR using HTBI primers, then second-round multiplex PCR was performed. MiXCR, applied by TCRdb to the multiplex PCR reads, yields one record per CDR3 protein. The repertoire holds approximately 700,000 distinct CDR3 sequences, about 41% seen once, with over 2.5% in the top ten. The material sequenced was peripheral blood. The source of these receptors is an adult man with Graves' ophthalmopathy.

The chain combines TRBV10-2 with TRBJ1-2, with a tentative D call TRBD1 (5 bases). Germline V gene data show CDR1 as WSHSY and CDR2 as SAAADI. The CDR3 covers 14 residues. Deletions cut 6 bases from V and 6 bases from J, with 17 bases between. The DNA for the CDR3 is TGCGCCAGCAGAAAGGACACTCTAGCCGATGGCTACACCTTC. It specifies CASRKDTLADGYTF.

V is TRBV25-1 and J is TRBJ2-5; the match to TRBD2 covers 10 bases. The CDR3 length is 19 residues. CDR1 MGHDK and CDR2 SYGVNS come from the germline V gene. J gave up 2 bases and V 6 bases, and 18 bases lay outside the gene matches. This chain's CDR3 is CASSLVGYSGLAAQETQYF. In nucleotides, the CDR3 is TGTGCCAGCAGCTTAGTAGGCTATAGCGGACTAGCGGCACAAGAGACCCAGTACTTC.

The genes are TRBV9 and TRBJ2-7, with 8 bases lining up with TRBD1. From germline, CDR1 is SGDLS and CDR2 YYNGEE. After removal of 0 bases from V and 3 bases from J, the junction contained 5 bases not matched to a gene. CDR3 length: 15 amino acids. CDR3: CASSVELGQDYEQYF. CDR3 coding DNA: TGTGCCAGCAGCGTAGAGCTGGGACAGGACTACGAGCAGTACTTC.

To note about this clonotype: At one end the junction does not follow the germline gene, possibly because of a read error. The genes are TRBV2 and TRBJ2-5; 7 bases are a match to TRBD2. Germline V gene sequence: CDR1 SNHLY, CDR2 FYNNEI. The CDR3 runs to 13 residues. The CDR3 is CAGSVRLAGEEYF. CDR3 nucleotide sequence: TGTGCCGGCAGTGTTCGCCTGGCGGGAGAGGAGTACTTC.

This clonotype was observed at least ten times. V gene TRBV29-1 combines with J gene TRBJ1-6; no definite D call. Trimming took 2 bases from V and 0 from J, leaving 11 bases between them. The CDR3 spans 16 residues. Germline V gene data show CDR1 as SQVTM and CDR2 as ANQGSEA. In DNA, the CDR3 is TGCAGCGTTGAAACACCGTTTAGCTCCTATAATTCACCCCTCCACTTT. The encoded protein is CSVETPFSSYNSPLHF.

V and J are TRBV2 and TRBJ1-2; 7 bases are a match to TRBD1. This CDR3 has 15 amino acids. V lost 8 bases and J lost 3; bases outside the gene matches: 12. Germline lookup yields CDR1 SNHLY and CDR2 FYNNEI. For the CDR3, the DNA is TGTGCCAGCCGATACCGGGACAGCCCCGACTATGGCTACACCTTC. Amino acids: CASRYRDSPDYGYTF. The complete variable domain, with remaining parts taken from reference TRBV2 and TRBJ1-2, reads EPEVTQTPSHQVTQMGQEVILRCVPISNHLYFYWYRQILGQKVEFLVSFYNNEISEKSEIFDDQFSVERPDGSNFTLKIRSTKLEDSAMYFCASRYRDSPDYGYTFGSGTRLTVV.

This clonotype was counted only a few times. V is TRBV2 and J is TRBJ1-1, with D unresolved. V lost 5 bases to trimming and J lost 7 bases, with 8 bases between them. This CDR3 spans 11 amino acids. Germline V gene data show CDR1 as SNHLY and CDR2 as FYNNEI. The chain's CDR3 is CASSLAFEAFF. As DNA, the CDR3 is TGTGCCAGCAGTCTAGCGTTTGAAGCTTTCTTT.

This clonotype was detected many times. The chain carries TRBV13 and TRBJ1-3; 7 nucleotides match TRBD1. CDR1 and CDR2 (germline): PRHDT, FYEKMQ (reference sequence). J lost 1 base, V lost 1 base, and 1 base had no gene match. CDR3 length: 15 amino acids. The CDR3 DNA is TGTGCCAGCAGCTTAGTACAGGGGTCTGGAAACACCATATATTTT. Protein product: CASSLVQGSGNTIYF.

The chain combines TRBV25-1 with TRBJ2-2; 10 bases are shared with TRBD2. With V trimmed by 6 bases and J by 1 base, 14 bases remained unmatched. The germline gives CDR1 MGHDK, CDR2 SYGVNS. This CDR3 spans 19 amino acids. CDR3 amino acids: CASSQDSGSGRLNTGELFF. The CDR3 DNA is TGTGCCAGCAGCCAAGACTCGGGTAGCGGGAGGCTGAACACCGGGGAGCTGTTTTTT.

The J gene is TRBJ2-3, the V gene TRBV7-7, with a tentative D call TRBD2 (5 bases). The CDR3 spans 14 residues. The germline V and J ends were trimmed by 7 bases and 0 bases, with 11 bases remaining between them. Germline CDR1 SSHAT, CDR2 FNYEAQ (reference sequence). In DNA, the CDR3 is TGTGCCAGCAACCCCGCGGGCAGCACAGATACGCAGTATTTT. This translates into CASNPAGSTDTQYF.

In its sample, this clonotype was seen many times. This chain joins TRBV10-3 and TRBJ1-5; 8 bases line up with TRBD1. CDR1 and CDR2 from the germline V gene are ENHRY and SYGVKD. CDR3 length: 14 amino acids. V lost 7 bases to trimming and J lost 11 bases; unmatched junction nucleotides: 13. CDR3 amino acids: CAITQGAGETSQHF. The CDR3 DNA follows: TGTGCCATCACCCAGGGGGCAGGTGAAACGTCCCAGCATTTT.

The table lists this clonotype with a count of one. This could be a read error, since a much larger clone is one nucleotide away. The chain carries TRBV19 and TRBJ1-5; D not resolved. Germline V gives CDR1 LNHDA, CDR2 SQIVND (reference sequence). Trimming removed 6 bases at V and 13 bases at J, with 16 bases between. The CDR3 has 12 amino acids. The CDR3 sequence: CASSPSTDTQHF. CDR3 bases: TGTGCCAGTAGCCCATCAACAGATACGCAGCATTTT.

As for this clonotype: A much larger clone lies a single base off, so this may be a read error. The chain joins TRBV10-3 to TRBJ2-7, with TRBD2 identical over 9 bases. The CDR3 is made up of 17 amino acids. Germline assignment: CDR1 ENHRY and CDR2 SYGVKD. The ends lost 4 bases at V and 7 bases at J; junction bases unmatched: 17. The CDR3 reads CAISGRQKAGGTIEQYF. DNA of the CDR3: TGTGCCATCAGTGGAAGACAGAAAGCGGGAGGAACCATTGAGCAGTACTTC.

In the case of this clonotype: One junction end disagrees with the germline gene, perhaps due to a read error. The CDR3 is CASSQDSGTNTEAFF. The CDR3 DNA reads TGCGCCAGCAGCCAAGATTCGGGTACTAACACTGAAGCTTTCTTT. This chain uses TRBV12-3 or TRBV12-4 with TRBJ1-1; D not resolved. The CDR3 consists of 15 residues.

The count of this clonotype is one. One junction end does not reproduce the germline sequence, and a read error may be involved. This chain connects TRBV7-3 to TRBJ2-5; 9 nucleotides match TRBD1. Germline assignment: CDR1 SGHTA and CDR2 FQGTGA. This CDR3 has 14 amino acids. CDR3 in amino acids: CASRPGTGQETQYF. DNA for the CDR3: TGCGCCAGCAGACCCGGGACAGGGCAAGAGACCCAGTACTTC.

This clonotype was seen many times. A junction end diverges from the germline sequence, so it may reflect a read error. J is TRBJ1-6 and V is TRBV10-3, with 10 bases aligning to TRBD1. CDR1 and CDR2 (germline): ENHRY, SYGVKD. CDR3 length: 16 amino acids. As DNA, the CDR3 is TGTGCCAGCAGTGAAAATTGGGACAGGGGTAATTCACCCCTCCACTTT. This gives the protein CASSENWDRGNSPLHF.

This clonotype was recorded at least ten times. The gene calls are TRBV19 and TRBJ1-1; D might be TRBD1 (5 bases). This CDR3 is 15 amino acids long. Germline V gene sequence: CDR1 LNHDA, CDR2 SQIVND (reference sequence). Between the trimmed V and J ends, which lost 5 bases and 8 bases, there was a span of 21 bases. CDR3 sequence (DNA): TGTGCCAGTAGTCCCATACCAGGGTCCGCCCCAGAAGCTTTCTTT. It translates to CASSPIPGSAPEAFF.

The chain combines TRBV4-1 with TRBJ1-2, with D possibly TRBD1 on 6 matching bases. CDR3 length equals 15 residues. V lost 4 bases and J 3 bases, leaving 15 bases between the germline ends. Germline CDR1 reads MGHRA; CDR2 reads YSYEKL. CDR3 loop: CASSPTQGTYYGYTF. In DNA form, the CDR3 reads TGCGCCAGCAGCCCCACGCAGGGGACCTACTATGGCTACACCTTC.

V usage is TRBV30 and J usage is TRBJ1-1; tentative D call: TRBD1 (5 bases). The CDR3 has 12 residues. Germline assignment: CDR1 GTSNPN and CDR2 SVGIG (reference sequence). V was trimmed by 3 bases and J by 2 bases, leaving 7 bases between them. Here the CDR3 reads CAWRQVNTEAFF. For the CDR3, the DNA is TGTGCCTGGAGACAGGTAAACACTGAAGCTTTCTTT.

Of note for this clonotype: A much larger clone differs from this one at a single base, so this may be a read error. CDR3 residues: CSSERTETNEKLFF. The CDR3 coding sequence is TGCAGTTCGGAAAGGACGGAAACTAATGAAAAACTGTTTTTT. The chain recombines TRBV20-1 with TRBJ1-4; D gene ambiguous. The CDR3 is 14 residues long. Trimming removed 8 bases from V and 1 base from J, with 14 bases in between. Germline CDR1 is DFQATT and CDR2 is SNEGSKA (reference sequence).

Worth noting for this clonotype: Given a much more abundant clone one base away, this may be a read error. The chain combines TRBV2 with TRBJ2-7, with D perhaps being TRBD1 or TRBD2 (6 bases each). CDR3 length equals 15 residues. Germline V gene data show CDR1 as SNHLY and CDR2 as FYNNEI. The V end lost 5 bases, the J end lost 3 bases, and 17 bases lay between the germline ends. CDR3 in amino acids: CASSTPGKGGYEQYF. The DNA of the CDR3 is TGTGCCAGCAGTACCCCGGGTAAGGGGGGCTACGAGCAGTACTTC.

Ten or more counts support this clonotype. This chain uses TRBV11-2 with TRBJ1-4, with 7 bases that match TRBD1. This CDR3 is 15 amino acids long. The germline V gene has CDR1 SGHAT and CDR2 FQNNGV. The V and J ends lost 3 bases and 8 bases, in that order; junction bases with no gene match: 9. CDR3: CASSLEGGRGEKLFF. The CDR3 nucleotides read TGTGCCAGCAGCTTGGAAGGGGGCAGAGGGGAAAAACTGTTTTTT.

This chain joins TRBV20-1 and TRBJ2-5, with D maybe TRBD2 (6 bases). With 4 bases removed from V and 2 bases from J, the gap between germline ends came to 11 bases. The CDR3 covers 13 residues. Germline V gene sequence: CDR1 DFQATT, CDR2 SNEGSKA (reference sequence). CDR3 coding DNA: TGCAGTGCTATGATCGGGGGTCAAGAGACCCAGTACTTC. Protein: CSAMIGGQETQYF.

V is TRBV27 and J is TRBJ1-2, with TRBD1 matching over 9 bases. CDR1 is MNHEY, CDR2 SMNVEV, per germline (reference sequence). This CDR3 comprises 15 residues. Trimming at V came to 5 bases and at J to 7 bases, leaving 11 bases not matched to a gene. CDR3 nucleotides: TGTGCCAGCAGTCACAAGCTACTGACAGGGGGTGGCTACACCTTC. Its protein is CASSHKLLTGGGYTF.

This clonotype was seen a handful of times. The V gene is TRBV13, the J gene TRBJ2-2; 7 positions agree with TRBD2. Germline CDR1 and CDR2: PRHDT and FYEKMQ (reference sequence). Trimming removed 5 bases from V and 6 bases from J; junction bases left unmatched: 12. The CDR3 loop spans 16 amino acids. CDR3 DNA sequence: TGTGCCAGCAGCGTAGACATACCGGGGGGTTCCGGGGAGCTGTTTTTT. It translates to CASSVDIPGGSGELFF.

This clonotype was seen once. A read error may explain this, as a much larger clone is one base away. CDR3 DNA sequence: TGTGCCAGTAGTACTGGCAGGGTCAATCAGCCCCAGCATTTT. Translated: CASSTGRVNQPQHF. This chain connects TRBV2 to TRBJ1-5, with TRBD1 as a possible D gene (5 bases). Looked up from germline, CDR1 is SNHLY and CDR2 is FYNNEI. Trimming shortened V by 9 bases and J by 3 bases, and 15 bases separated the two germline ends. The CDR3 totals 14 residues.

This clonotype was recorded many times. The rearrangement links TRBV7-9 to TRBJ2-7; the D gene is possibly TRBD2 (6 bases). Germline CDR1 and CDR2: SEHNR and FQNEAQ (reference sequence). The ends were cut back, 8 bases at V and 2 bases at J, with 7 bases in the middle. This CDR3 has 11 amino acids. This CDR3 reads CASRGTYEQYF. CDR3 bases: TGTGCCAGCCGGGGGACCTACGAGCAGTACTTC.

The V gene is TRBV5-6, the J gene TRBJ1-2, with 7 bases aligning to TRBD1. The CDR3 sequence is 15 residues long. V trimming: 1 base; J trimming: 10 bases; junction bases outside the gene matches: 13. Germline V lookup: CDR1 SGHDT, CDR2 YYEEEE. CDR3 in amino acids: CASSLLKRDSRNYTF. CDR3 DNA sequence: TGTGCCAGCAGCTTGCTTAAACGGGACAGCCGAAACTACACCTTC. The full variable domain, its missing parts supplied by reference TRBV5-6 and TRBJ1-2, is DAGVTQSPTHLIKTRGQQVTLRCSPKSGHDTVSWYQQALGQGPQFIFQYYEEEERQRGNFPDRFSGHQFPNYSSELNVNALLLGDSALYLCASSLLKRDSRNYTFGSGTRLTVV.

This clonotype came up many times. J is TRBJ1-2 and V is TRBV6-5; tentatively, D is TRBD1 (5 bases). The V gene lost 8 bases and the J gene lost 6 bases, with 10 bases spanning the gap. In germline, CDR1 is MNHEY, CDR2 SVGAGI. The CDR3 length is 11 residues. The CDR3 region is CASGWGNGYTF. The CDR3 nucleotides are TGTGCCAGCGGCTGGGGGAATGGCTACACCTTC.

This clonotype was picked up one time. V is TRBV7-9 and J is TRBJ1-2, with D perhaps matching TRBD1 (6 bases). V was clipped by 4 bases and J by 1 base, with 13 bases between them. The CDR3 covers 15 residues. CDR1 SEHNR and CDR2 FQNEAQ come from the germline V gene (reference sequence). CDR3 sequence: CASSSRTERNYGYTF. CDR3 coding DNA: TGTGCCAGCAGCTCTAGGACAGAGCGTAACTATGGCTACACCTTC.

V gene TRBV5-1 combines with J gene TRBJ1-4; unclear D gene. The V end lost 5 bases, the J end lost 5 bases, and 22 bases lay between the germline ends. Germline values: CDR1 SGHRS, CDR2 YFSETQ. CDR3 length: 17 residues. CDR3 protein: CASSLGNWLVGNEKLFF. In DNA form, the CDR3 reads TGCGCCAGCAGTCTGGGCAACTGGCTAGTAGGCAATGAAAAACTGTTTTTT.